This record covers a single T cell receptor beta chain. Its antigen is unknown. It has no much larger one-base neighbor in the sample; base qualities were not kept. Another Seattle source contributed samples from volunteer blood donors who had recovered from COVID-19. Whole blood was collected in K2EDTA tubes by collaborating institutions according to the institutions' own protocols. Collaborator samples were shipped for TCRbeta analysis as frozen whole blood, isolated PBMCs, or DNA extracted from either sample type. The immunoSEQ Assay, a bias-controlled multiplex PCR, was used to amplify TCRbeta CDR3 regions from genomic DNA. The authors processed their data as follows. Within the assay, amplification of reference gene primers was used to estimate how many nucleated cells each sample contained. Sequence reads were collapsed and filtered to measure the absolute abundance of every unique TCRbeta CDR3 rearrangement. For each sample, productive Simpson clonality was calculated as the square root of Simpson's diversity index over productive rearrangements. In TCRdb, the immuneACCESS table is reduced to in-frame sequences with V and J assigned. These tables do not hold every clone; where another copy was compared, an unresolved V gene accounts for under half, and the others remain unexplained. V and J calls plus clone size are reproduced from that table; the DNA served to infer D and trimming. This sample comprises about 130,000 clones, approximately 84% of them detected only once. Around 19% of the sample belongs to the ten largest clones.

Ends trimmed: V by 5 bases, J by 0 bases; bases unmatched to a gene: 4. Including cysteine and phenylalanine, the CDR3 has 17 amino acids. This entry keeps only the CDR3 DNA: 51 bases, framed from base 1. According to the germline V gene, CDR1 reads SGHVS and CDR2 reads FNYEAQ. This record comes from a study of blood T cell repertoires in COVID-19 (dated by TCRdb to 2018 to 2020). Regarding the study in general: Samples from collaborators originated in the United States, Italy and Spain and spanned both the acute and convalescent phases of COVID-19. The prospective study material was composed of cDNA or gDNA derived from T cells, B-cell-depleted T cells, or PBMCs. The dataset comprised deeply sampled blood TCRbeta repertoires from subjects exposed to, actively infected with, or recovered from COVID-19. A freely available public database, intended as a resource for researchers studying the immune response to SARS-CoV-2, is where the repertoires were released. Samples were obtained from the ongoing ImmuneRACE study (first 160 participants) and from over a thousand subjects provided by 6 global collaborators. Nearly every sample came with metadata listing a de-identified subject ID, COVID-19 status, age in years and sex. Where available, HLA class I and class II types were taken from metadata supplied by the sample provider and were not determined by assay-based typing. Overall study results and their limits: The amount of clinical and demographic metadata varied by source and participant and was provided uncurated.

Sequencing input: peripheral blood. This sequence originates from a woman aged 50 to 65 who had recovered from COVID-19. Recombination linked TRBV7-6 to TRBJ2-5, with TRBD2 matching 15 junction bases. This receptor carries the CDR3 CASSTGLAGGDQETQYF. DNA sequence: TGTGCCAGCAGCACGGGACTAGCGGGGGGCGACCAAGAGACCCAGTACTTC.